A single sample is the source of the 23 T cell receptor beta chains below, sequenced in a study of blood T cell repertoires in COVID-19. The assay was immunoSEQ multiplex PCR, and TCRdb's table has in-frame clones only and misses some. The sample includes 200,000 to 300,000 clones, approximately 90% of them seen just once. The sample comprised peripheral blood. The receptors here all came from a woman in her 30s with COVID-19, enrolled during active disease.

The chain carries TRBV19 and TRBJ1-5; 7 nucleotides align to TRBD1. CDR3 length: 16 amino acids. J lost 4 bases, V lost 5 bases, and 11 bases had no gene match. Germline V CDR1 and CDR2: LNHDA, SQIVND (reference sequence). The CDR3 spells CASSLTGEPINQPQHF. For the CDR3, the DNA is TGTGCCAGTAGTTTAACAGGGGAGCCCATAAATCAGCCCCAGCATTTT.

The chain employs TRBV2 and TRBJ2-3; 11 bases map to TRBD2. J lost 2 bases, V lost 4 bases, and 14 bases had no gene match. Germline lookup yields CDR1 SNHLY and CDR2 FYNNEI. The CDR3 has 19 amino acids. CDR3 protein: CASSGPPLSGGDDTDTQYF. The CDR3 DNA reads TGTGCCAGCAGTGGACCGCCCCTTAGCGGGGGGGACGACACAGATACGCAGTATTTT.

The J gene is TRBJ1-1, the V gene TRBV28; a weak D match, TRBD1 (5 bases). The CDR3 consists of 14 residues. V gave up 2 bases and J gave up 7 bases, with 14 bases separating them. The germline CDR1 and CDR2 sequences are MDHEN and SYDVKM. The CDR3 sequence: CASSLPTDWREAFF. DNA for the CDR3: TGTGCCAGCAGTTTACCGACAGACTGGCGTGAAGCTTTCTTT.

The CDR3 loop is CASSKVDRGNEKLFF. In DNA form, the CDR3 reads TGTGCCAGCAGCAAAGTGGACAGGGGGAATGAAAAACTGTTTTTT. The J gene is TRBJ1-4, the V gene TRBV21-1; TRBD1 is taken as the D call from the table, unchecked against the DNA. TRBV21-1 is listed as a pseudogene. The CDR3 is made up of 15 amino acids.

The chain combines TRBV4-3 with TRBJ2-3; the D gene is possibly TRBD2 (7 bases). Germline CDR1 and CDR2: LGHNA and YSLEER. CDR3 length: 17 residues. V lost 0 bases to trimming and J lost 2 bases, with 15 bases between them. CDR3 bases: TGCGCCAGCAGCCAAGATTGGGGGGGGGCCCTCACAGATACGCAGTATTTT. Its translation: CASSQDWGGALTDTQYF.

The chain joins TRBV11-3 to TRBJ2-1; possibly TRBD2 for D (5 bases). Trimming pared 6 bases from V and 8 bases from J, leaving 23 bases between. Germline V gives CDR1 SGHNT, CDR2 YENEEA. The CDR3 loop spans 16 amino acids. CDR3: CASRLTDWRGLDEQFF. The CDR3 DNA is TGTGCCAGCAGGTTAACGGACTGGAGAGGGTTGGATGAGCAGTTCTTC.

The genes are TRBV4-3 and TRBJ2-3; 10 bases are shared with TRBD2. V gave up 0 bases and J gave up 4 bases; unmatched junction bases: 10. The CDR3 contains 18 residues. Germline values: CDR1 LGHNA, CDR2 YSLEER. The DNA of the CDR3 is TGCGCCAGCAGCCAAGATTGGCAGCGGGGGGGCCAAGCAGATACGCAGTATTTT. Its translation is CASSQDWQRGGQADTQYF.

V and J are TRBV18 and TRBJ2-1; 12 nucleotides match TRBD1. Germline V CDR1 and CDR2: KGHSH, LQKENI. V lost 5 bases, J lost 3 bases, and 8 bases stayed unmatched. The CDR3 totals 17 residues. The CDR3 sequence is CASSSSGTGGFYNEQFF. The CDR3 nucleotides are TGTGCCAGCTCATCTTCCGGGACAGGGGGCTTCTACAATGAGCAGTTCTTC.

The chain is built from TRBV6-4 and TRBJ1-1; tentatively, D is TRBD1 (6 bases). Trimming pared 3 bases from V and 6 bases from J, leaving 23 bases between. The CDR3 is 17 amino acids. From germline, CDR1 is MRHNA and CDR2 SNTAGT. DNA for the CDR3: TGTGCCAGCAGTGATTCGACACGACTGAGGGGGTTTGCTGAAGCTTTCTTT. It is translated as CASSDSTRLRGFAEAFF.

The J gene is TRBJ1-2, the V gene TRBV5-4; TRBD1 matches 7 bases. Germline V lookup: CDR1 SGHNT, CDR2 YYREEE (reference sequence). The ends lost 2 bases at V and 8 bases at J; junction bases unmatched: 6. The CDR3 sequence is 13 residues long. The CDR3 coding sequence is TGTGCCAGCAGCTTAGACAGGGCTTCGGGCTACACCTTC. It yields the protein CASSLDRASGYTF.

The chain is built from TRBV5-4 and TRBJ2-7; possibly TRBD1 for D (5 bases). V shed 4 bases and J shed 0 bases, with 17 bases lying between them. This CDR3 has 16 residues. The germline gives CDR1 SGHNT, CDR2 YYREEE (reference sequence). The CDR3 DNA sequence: TGTGCCAGCAGCCCGGCCAGACAGATCAGCTCCTACGAGCAGTACTTC. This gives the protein CASSPARQISSYEQYF. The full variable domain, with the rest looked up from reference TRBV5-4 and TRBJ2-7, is ETGVTQSPTHLIKTRGQQVTLRCSSQSGHNTVSWYQQALGQGPQFIFQYYREEENGRGNFPPRFSGLQFPNYSSELNVNALELDDSALYLCASSPARQISSYEQYFGPGTRLTVT.

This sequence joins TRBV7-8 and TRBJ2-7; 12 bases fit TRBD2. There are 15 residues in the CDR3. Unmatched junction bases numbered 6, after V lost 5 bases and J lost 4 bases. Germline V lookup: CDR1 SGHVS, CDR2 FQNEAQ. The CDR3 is CASSLGLAGMYEQYV. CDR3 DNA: TGTGCCAGCAGCCTCGGACTAGCGGGAATGTACGAGCAGTACGTC.

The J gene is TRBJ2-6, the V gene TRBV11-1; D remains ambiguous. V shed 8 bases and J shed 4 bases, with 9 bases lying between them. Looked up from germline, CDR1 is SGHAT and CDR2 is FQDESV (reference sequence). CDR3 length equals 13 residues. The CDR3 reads CASSEWGANVLTF. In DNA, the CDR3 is TGTGCCAGCTCTGAGTGGGGGGCCAACGTCCTGACTTTC.

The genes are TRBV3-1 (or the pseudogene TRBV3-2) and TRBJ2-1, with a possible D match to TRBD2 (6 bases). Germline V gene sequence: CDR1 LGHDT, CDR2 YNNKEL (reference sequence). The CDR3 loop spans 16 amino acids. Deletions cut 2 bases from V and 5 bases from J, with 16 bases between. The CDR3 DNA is TGTGCCAGCAGCCAACGGACTATACCCCCTGACAATGAGCAGTTCTTC. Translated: CASSQRTIPPDNEQFF.

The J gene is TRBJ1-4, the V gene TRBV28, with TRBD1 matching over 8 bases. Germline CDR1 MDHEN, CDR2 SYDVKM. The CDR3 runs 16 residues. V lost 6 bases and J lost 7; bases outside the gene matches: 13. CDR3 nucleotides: TGTGCCAGCAGCCCACACCTCAGGGGGCGCGGTGAAAAACTGTTTTTT. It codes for CASSPHLRGRGEKLFF.

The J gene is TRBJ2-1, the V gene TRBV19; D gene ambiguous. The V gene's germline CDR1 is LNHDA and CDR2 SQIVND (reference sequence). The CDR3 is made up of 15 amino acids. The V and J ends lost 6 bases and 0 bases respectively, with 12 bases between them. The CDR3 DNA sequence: TGTGCCAGTAGGGGTACGGGTAGCTCCTACAATGAGCAGTTCTTC. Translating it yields CASRGTGSSYNEQFF.

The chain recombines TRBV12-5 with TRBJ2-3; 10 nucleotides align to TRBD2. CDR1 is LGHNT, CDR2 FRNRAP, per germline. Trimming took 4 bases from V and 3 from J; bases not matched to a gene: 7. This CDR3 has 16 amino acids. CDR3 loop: CASGSPSGSETDTQYF. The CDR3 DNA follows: TGTGCTAGTGGTTCTCCTAGCGGGAGTGAGACAGATACGCAGTATTTT.

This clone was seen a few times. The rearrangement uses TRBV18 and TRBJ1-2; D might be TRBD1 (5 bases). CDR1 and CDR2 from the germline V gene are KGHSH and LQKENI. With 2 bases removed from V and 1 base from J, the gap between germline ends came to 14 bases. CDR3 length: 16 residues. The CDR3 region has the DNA TGTGCCAGCTCACCAGGCACACAGGTTATTAACTATGGCTACACCTTC. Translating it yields CASSPGTQVINYGYTF.

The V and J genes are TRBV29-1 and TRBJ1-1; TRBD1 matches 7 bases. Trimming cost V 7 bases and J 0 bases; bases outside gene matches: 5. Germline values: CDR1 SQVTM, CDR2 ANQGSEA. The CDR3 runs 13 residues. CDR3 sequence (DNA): TGCAGCGCGACGGGACAGCTGAACACTGAAGCTTTCTTT. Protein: CSATGQLNTEAFF.

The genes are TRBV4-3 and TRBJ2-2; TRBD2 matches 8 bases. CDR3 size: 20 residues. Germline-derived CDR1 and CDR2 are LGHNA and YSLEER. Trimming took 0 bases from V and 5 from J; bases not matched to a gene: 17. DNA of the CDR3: TGCGCCAGCAGCCAAGAGTTAGGGCGGGAGGAGTGGGCCGCTACCGGGGAGCTGTTTTTT. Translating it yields CASSQELGREEWAATGELFF.

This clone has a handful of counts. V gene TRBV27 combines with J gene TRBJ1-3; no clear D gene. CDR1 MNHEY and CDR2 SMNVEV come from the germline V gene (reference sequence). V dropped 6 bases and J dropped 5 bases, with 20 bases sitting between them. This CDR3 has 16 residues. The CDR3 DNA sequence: TGTGCCAGCAGCTACATAGGCAGGCAGAAGCGAAACACCATATATTTT. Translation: CASSYIGRQKRNTIYF.

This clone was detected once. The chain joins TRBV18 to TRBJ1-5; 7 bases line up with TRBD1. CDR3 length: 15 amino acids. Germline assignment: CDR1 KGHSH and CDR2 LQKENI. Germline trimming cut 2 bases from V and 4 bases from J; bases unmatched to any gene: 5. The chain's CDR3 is CASSPEGQLNQPQHF. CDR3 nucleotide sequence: TGTGCCAGCTCACCAGAGGGACAGTTAAATCAGCCCCAGCATTTT.

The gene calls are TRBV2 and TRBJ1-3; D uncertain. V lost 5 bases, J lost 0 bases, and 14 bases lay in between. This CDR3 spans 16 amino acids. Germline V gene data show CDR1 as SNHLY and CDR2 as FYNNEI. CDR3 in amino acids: CASSTLTVPSGNTIYF. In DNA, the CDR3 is TGTGCCAGCAGTACCCTAACGGTCCCCTCTGGAAACACCATATATTTT. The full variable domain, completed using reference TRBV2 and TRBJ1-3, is EPEVTQTPSHQVTQMGQEVILRCVPISNHLYFYWYRQILGQKVEFLVSFYNNEISEKSEIFDDQFSVERPDGSNFTLKIRSTKLEDSAMYFCASSTLTVPSGNTIYFGEGSWLTVV.